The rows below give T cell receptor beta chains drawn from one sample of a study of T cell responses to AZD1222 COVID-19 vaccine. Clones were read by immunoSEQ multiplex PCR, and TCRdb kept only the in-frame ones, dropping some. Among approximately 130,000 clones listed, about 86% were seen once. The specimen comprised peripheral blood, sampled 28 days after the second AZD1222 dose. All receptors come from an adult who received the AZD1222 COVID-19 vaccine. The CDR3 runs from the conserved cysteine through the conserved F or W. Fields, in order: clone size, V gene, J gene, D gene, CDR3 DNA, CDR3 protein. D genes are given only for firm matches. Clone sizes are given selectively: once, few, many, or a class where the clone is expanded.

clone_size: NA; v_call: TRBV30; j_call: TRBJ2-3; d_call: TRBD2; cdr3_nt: TGTGCCTGGAGTCCCGGGAGGGCGGATACGCAGTATTTT; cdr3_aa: CAWSPGRADTQYF
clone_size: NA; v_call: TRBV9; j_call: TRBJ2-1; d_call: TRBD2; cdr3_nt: TGTGCCAGCAGCGGTCAGCGGGGAGACCCTTACAATGAGCAGTTCTTC; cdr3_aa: CASSGQRGDPYNEQFF
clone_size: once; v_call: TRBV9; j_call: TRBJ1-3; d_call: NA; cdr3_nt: TGTGCCAGCGGTTTAGGAAACACCATATATTTT; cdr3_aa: CASGLGNTIYF
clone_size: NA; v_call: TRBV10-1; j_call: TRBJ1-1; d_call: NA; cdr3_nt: TGCGCCAGCAGTGAGGATCCAGGGTCAACTGAAGCTTTCTTT; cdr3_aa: CASSEDPGSTEAFF
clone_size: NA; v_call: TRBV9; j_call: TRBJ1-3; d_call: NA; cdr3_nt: TGTGCCAGCAGCCCCGCTCTAGCCCCCTACTCTGGAAACACCATATATTTT; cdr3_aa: CASSPALAPYSGNTIYF
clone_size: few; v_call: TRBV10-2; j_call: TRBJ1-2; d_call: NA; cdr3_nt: TGCGCCAGCAGTAATGACAGAATCTTAAGGAATGGCTACACCTTC; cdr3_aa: CASSNDRILRNGYTF
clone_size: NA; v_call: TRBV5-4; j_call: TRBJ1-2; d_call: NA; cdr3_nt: TGTGCCAGCAGCTTGGAAAGGTCAGGCATATCGGTATATGGCTACACCTTC; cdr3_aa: CASSLERSGISVYGYTF
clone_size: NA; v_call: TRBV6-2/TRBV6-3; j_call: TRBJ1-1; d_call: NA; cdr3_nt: TGTGCCAGCAGTTACCCACAGGGCGTGGCTTTCTTT; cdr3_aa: CASSYPQGVAFF
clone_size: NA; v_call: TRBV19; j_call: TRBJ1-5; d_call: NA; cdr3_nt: TGTGCCAGTAGTTGGCGGAGACAGCCCCAGCATTTT; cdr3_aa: CASSWRRQPQHF
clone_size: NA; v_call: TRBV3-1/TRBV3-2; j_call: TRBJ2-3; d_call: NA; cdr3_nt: TGTGCCAGCAGCCAACGGGCTGACACAGATACGCAGTATTTT; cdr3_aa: CASSQRADTDTQYF
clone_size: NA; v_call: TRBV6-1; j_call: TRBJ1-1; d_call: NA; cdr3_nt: TGTGCCAGCAGGGAAGGGAACACTGAAGCTTTCTTT; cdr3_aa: CASREGNTEAFF
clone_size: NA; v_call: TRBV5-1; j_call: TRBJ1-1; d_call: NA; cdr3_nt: TGCGCCAGCAGCGCGGACACGAACACTGAAGCTTTCTTT; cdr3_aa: CASSADTNTEAFF
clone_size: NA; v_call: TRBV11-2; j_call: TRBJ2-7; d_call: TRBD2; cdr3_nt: TGTGCCAGCAGCTTAGTTCCGACTAGCGGGGCCTACGAGCAGTACTTC; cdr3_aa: CASSLVPTSGAYEQYF
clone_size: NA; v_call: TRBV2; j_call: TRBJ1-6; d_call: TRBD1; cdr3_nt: TGTGCCAGCAACACCTGGACAGGCCTGTCACCCCTCCACTTT; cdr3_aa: CASNTWTGLSPLHF
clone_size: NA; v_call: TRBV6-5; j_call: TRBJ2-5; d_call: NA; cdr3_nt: TGTGCCAGCAGGACTGAAGGGAGAGGGGAGACCCAGTACTTC; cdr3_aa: CASRTEGRGETQYF
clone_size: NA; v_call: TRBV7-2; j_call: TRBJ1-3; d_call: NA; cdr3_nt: TGTGCCAGCAGCTTCAAAGACGGGGACACCATATATTTT; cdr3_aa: CASSFKDGDTIYF
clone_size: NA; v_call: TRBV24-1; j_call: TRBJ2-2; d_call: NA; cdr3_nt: TGTGCCACCAGTGCCACCGGGGAGCTGTTTTTT; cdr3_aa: CATSATGELFF
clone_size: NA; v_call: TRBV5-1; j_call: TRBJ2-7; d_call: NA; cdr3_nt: TGCGCCAGCAGCTGGAAAACAGGCTACGAGCAGTACTTC; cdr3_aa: CASSWKTGYEQYF
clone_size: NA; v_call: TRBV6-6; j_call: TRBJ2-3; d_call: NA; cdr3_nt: TGTGCCAGCACCCTGGACAAGGGAACAGATACGCAGTATTTT; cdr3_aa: CASTLDKGTDTQYF
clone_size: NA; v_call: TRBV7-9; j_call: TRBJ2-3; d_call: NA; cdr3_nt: TGTGCCAGCAGCGCGACATCCACAGATACGCAGTATTTT; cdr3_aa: CASSATSTDTQYF
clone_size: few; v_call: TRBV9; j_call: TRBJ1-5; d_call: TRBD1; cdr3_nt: TGTGCCAGCAGCCCCGGAACAGGGGCTAGGGATCAGCCCCAGCATTTT; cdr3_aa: CASSPGTGARDQPQHF
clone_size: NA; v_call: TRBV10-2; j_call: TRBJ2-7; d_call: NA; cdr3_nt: TGCGCCAGCAGTGGGGGTGACGCCTACGAGCAGTACTTC; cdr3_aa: CASSGGDAYEQYF